A single sample is the source of the 21 T cell receptor beta chains below, sequenced in a study of CD8+ T cells in alopecia areata. cDNA reverse transcribed from extracted RNA served as the sequencing template. TCRdb keeps only in-frame clones here, not all; method: immunoSEQ multiplex PCR. The sample comprises 150,000 to 200,000 clones, 50% to 70% of which are singletons, and about 0.94% rests with the top ten. Sample treatment: oral pan-JAK inhibitor, 5-10 mg twice daily. This sample comprised CD4+ T cells sorted from blood, obtained at week 4, from a patient treated with tofacitinib. These receptors were collected from a human donor with alopecia areata.

J is TRBJ1-5 and V is TRBV4-3; possibly TRBD1 for D (6 bases). Germline CDR1 reads LGHNA; CDR2 reads YSLEER. The CDR3 runs 15 residues. The V end was cut by 4 bases, the J end by 0 bases, with 10 bases between. CDR3 sequence reads: CASSLHRDSNQPQHF. The CDR3 DNA reads as TGCGCCAGCAGCCTGCACAGGGATAGCAATCAGCCCCAGCATTTT.

The rearrangement joins TRBV25-1 to TRBJ1-1, with TRBD1 identical over 8 bases. This CDR3 contains 14 residues. Per the germline V gene, CDR1 is MGHDK and CDR2 is SYGVNS. V lost 5 bases, J lost 11 bases, and 13 bases stayed unmatched. The CDR3 DNA is TGTGCCAGCAGTTCGACAGGGGTGGTGCGAAACGCTTTCTTT. This translates into CASSSTGVVRNAFF.

This clone has just one count. The CDR3 bases are TGCAGCGTTGAAGGGACTAGAAGGGGCACAGATACGCAGTATTTT. This codes for CSVEGTRRGTDTQYF. V and J are TRBV29-1 and TRBJ2-3; 7 nucleotides match TRBD2. V trimming: 1 base; J trimming: 1 base; junction bases outside the gene matches: 5. The germline CDR1 and CDR2 sequences are SQVTM and ANQGSEA. The CDR3 sequence is 15 residues long.

DNA of the CDR3: TGCAGCGTGGCCGATGGGAGGGGGACAAGTCAGCCCCAGCATTTT. Its translation: CSVADGRGTSQPQHF. The chain is built from TRBV29-1 and TRBJ1-5, with D perhaps matching TRBD1 (6 bases). Germline V gene data show CDR1 as SQVTM and CDR2 as ANQGSEA. The CDR3 consists of 15 residues. V lost 6 bases and J lost 6, with 21 bases in between.

J is TRBJ2-3 and V is TRBV5-8; a possible D gene is TRBD2 (6 bases). This CDR3 spans 13 amino acids. The ends were cut back, 0 bases at V and 7 bases at J, with 9 bases in the middle. Per the germline V gene, CDR1 is SGHTS and CDR2 is YDEGEE. As DNA, the CDR3 is TGTGCCAGCAGCTTGGCCGGGGGAAATACGCAGTATTTT. Protein sequence: CASSLAGGNTQYF.

This chain connects TRBV30 to TRBJ1-5; TRBD1 might be the D (6 bases). The V and J ends lost 0 bases and 5 bases respectively, with 11 bases between them. The CDR3 runs 14 residues. CDR1 is GTSNPN, CDR2 SVGIG, per germline (reference sequence). Written as DNA, the CDR3 is TGTGCCTGGAGTGTAGAGCGGACAGATCAGCCCCAGCATTTT. Its protein is CAWSVERTDQPQHF.

The V call is TRBV29-1, the J call TRBJ1-1; unclear D gene. Between the trimmed V and J ends, which lost 3 bases and 5 bases, there was a span of 13 bases. The germline gives CDR1 SQVTM, CDR2 ANQGSEA. CDR3 size: 13 residues. CDR3 DNA sequence: TGCAGCGTTGAGCGGGATACGGGGACTGAAGCTTTCTTT. Translated, it gives CSVERDTGTEAFF.

This clone was seen once. The rearrangement uses TRBV6-5 and TRBJ1-1; maybe TRBD1 (6 bases). This CDR3 has 14 amino acids. V was trimmed by 6 bases and J by 3 bases, leaving 14 bases between them. The V gene's germline CDR1 is MNHEY and CDR2 SVGAGI. CDR3 in amino acids: CASRGGGRYTEAFF. The CDR3 nucleotides read TGTGCCAGCAGGGGCGGGGGCCGCTACACTGAAGCTTTCTTT.

The rearrangement links TRBV30 to TRBJ1-1, with D perhaps matching TRBD1 (5 bases). Trimming removed 0 bases from V and 1 base from J, with 15 bases in between. The CDR3 covers 16 residues. Germline V lookup: CDR1 GTSNPN, CDR2 SVGIG (reference sequence). The CDR3, as DNA: TGTGCCTGGAGTGTCGAGGGACGGCTACAGAACACTGAAGCTTTCTTT. Amino acids: CAWSVEGRLQNTEAFF.

The genes are TRBV5-1 and TRBJ2-7, with D possibly being TRBD1 (6 bases). This CDR3 contains 12 residues. V was trimmed by 3 bases and J by 4 bases, leaving 8 bases between them. Germline V gives CDR1 SGHRS, CDR2 YFSETQ. The CDR3 region has the DNA TGCGCCAGCAGCTACGGACAGTACGAGCAGTACTTC. Translated, it gives CASSYGQYEQYF.

The table lists this clone with a few counts. The V gene is TRBV30, the J gene TRBJ2-4, with D possibly matching TRBD1 (5 bases). V lost 3 bases to trimming and J lost 5 bases, with 11 bases between them. This CDR3 has 13 residues. Germline CDR1 reads GTSNPN; CDR2 reads SVGIG (reference sequence). CDR3 in amino acids: CAWSYDRQNIQYF. In DNA, the CDR3 is TGTGCCTGGAGCTACGACAGACAAAACATTCAGTACTTC.

A few counts support this clone. V and J are TRBV25-1 and TRBJ2-7; the D gene is possibly TRBD2 (5 bases). Germline V gene lookup returns CDR1 MGHDK and CDR2 SYGVNS. V was trimmed by 4 bases and J by 6 bases, leaving 16 bases between them. This CDR3 spans 14 amino acids. CDR3 sequence: CASSGGSSLGEQYF. The CDR3 coding sequence is TGTGCCAGCAGTGGAGGGTCCTCCCTGGGCGAGCAGTACTTC.

V gene TRBV7-9 combines with J gene TRBJ2-7; D gene unclear. This CDR3 comprises 15 residues. Germline CDR1 and CDR2: SEHNR and FQNEAQ (reference sequence). V lost 3 bases and J 0 bases, leaving 12 bases between the germline ends. The CDR3: CASSFEAESSYEQYF. CDR3 coding DNA: TGTGCCAGCAGCTTCGAGGCGGAGAGCTCCTACGAGCAGTACTTC. Full variable domain (rest looked up from reference TRBV7-9 and TRBJ2-7): DTGVSQNPRHKITKRGQNVTFRCDPISEHNRLYWYRQTLGQGPEFLTYFQNEAQLEKSRLLSDRFSAERPKGSFSTLEIQRTEQGDSAMYLCASSFEAESSYEQYFGPGTRLTVT.

The chain joins TRBV30 to TRBJ1-2, with no clear D. Trimming removed 0 bases from V and 2 bases from J, with 7 bases in between. CDR1 and CDR2 (germline): GTSNPN, SVGIG (reference sequence). This CDR3 spans 13 amino acids. CDR3 nucleotides: TGTGCCTGGAGTGTTGTTGGGAACTATGGCTACACCTTC. Residues: CAWSVVGNYGYTF.

CDR3 protein: CSVEEFASTDTQYF. The DNA of the CDR3 is TGCAGCGTTGAAGAGTTTGCTAGCACAGATACGCAGTATTTT. The chain uses TRBV29-1 and TRBJ2-3, with D unclear. V gave up 0 bases and J gave up 0 bases, with 7 bases separating them. Germline V gene sequence: CDR1 SQVTM, CDR2 ANQGSEA. The CDR3 runs to 14 residues.

This rearrangement joins TRBV29-1 to TRBJ2-1; TRBD2 matches 12 bases. Germline CDR1 SQVTM, CDR2 ANQGSEA. The junction had 7 bases not matched to a gene; V was cut back by 3 bases and J by 16 bases. The CDR3 consists of 12 residues. The CDR3, as DNA: TGCAGCGTTGAGCGATCTAGCGGGGGGGGATTCTTC. Amino acid sequence: CSVERSSGGGFF.

This clone was observed a handful of times. The chain employs TRBV2 and TRBJ2-4, with a possible D match to TRBD1 (6 bases). The ends were cut back, 6 bases at V and 3 bases at J, with 15 bases in the middle. The CDR3 covers 15 residues. The germline CDR1 and CDR2 sequences are SNHLY and FYNNEI. The DNA of the CDR3 is TGTGCCAGCAGCCCCAGGGGACACTTCAAAAACATTCAGTACTTC. Residues: CASSPRGHFKNIQYF.

The V and J genes are TRBV2 and TRBJ1-1; tentatively, D is TRBD1 (6 bases). This CDR3 is 14 amino acids long. The ends were cut back, 1 base at V and 1 base at J, with 7 bases in the middle. Germline V lookup: CDR1 SNHLY, CDR2 FYNNEI. The CDR3 bases are TGTGCCAGCAGTGAAGGGGGGCGGAACACTGAAGCTTTCTTT. Amino acid sequence: CASSEGGRNTEAFF.

This chain joins TRBV5-1 and TRBJ1-4; the D gene is possibly TRBD1 (5 bases). V was shortened by 4 bases and J by 5 bases, with 18 bases between the two germline ends. Germline V gene lookup returns CDR1 SGHRS and CDR2 YFSETQ. The length of the CDR3 is 16 residues. DNA for the CDR3: TGCGCCAGCAGCGCCGCTTCCGGGACTCCAAATGAAAAACTGTTTTTT. Protein sequence: CASSAASGTPNEKLFF.

The chain uses TRBV9 and TRBJ1-5, with D tentatively TRBD1 (5 bases). CDR3 size: 13 residues. Germline loops: CDR1 SGDLS, CDR2 YYNGEE. V was cut by 2 bases and J by 6 bases, with 9 bases left in between. DNA for the CDR3: TGTGCCAGCAGCGTTGGGGCAGGTCAGCCCCAGCATTTT. Protein sequence: CASSVGAGQPQHF.

This clone showed up just a few times. Other nucleotide sequences in the sample specify the same CDR3. This sequence joins TRBV5-1 and TRBJ1-5; possibly TRBD1 for D (6 bases). Germline CDR1 and CDR2: SGHRS and YFSETQ. This CDR3 has 14 residues. V lost 3 bases to trimming and J lost 7 bases, with 14 bases between them. This CDR3 is CASSSGQKGQPQHF. Here the CDR3 DNA reads TGCGCCAGCAGCTCGGGACAAAAAGGGCAGCCCCAGCATTTT.